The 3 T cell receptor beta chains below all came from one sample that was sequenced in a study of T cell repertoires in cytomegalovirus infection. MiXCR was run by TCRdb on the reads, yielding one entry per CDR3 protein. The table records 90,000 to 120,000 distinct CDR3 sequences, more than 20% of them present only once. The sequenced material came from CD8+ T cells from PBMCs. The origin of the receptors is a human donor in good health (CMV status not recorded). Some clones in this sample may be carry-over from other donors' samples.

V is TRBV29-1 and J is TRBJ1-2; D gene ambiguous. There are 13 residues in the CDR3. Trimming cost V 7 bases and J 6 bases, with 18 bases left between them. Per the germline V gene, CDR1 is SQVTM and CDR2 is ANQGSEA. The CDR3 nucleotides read TGCAGCGCCTCGTCCCGGGAAGACAATGGCTACACCTTC. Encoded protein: CSASSREDNGYTF.

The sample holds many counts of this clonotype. The CDR3 loop reads CASSLGFGGYEQYF. DNA for the CDR3: TGTGCCAGCAGCTTAGGGTTTGGGGGCTACGAGCAGTACTTC. This chain joins TRBV7-2 and TRBJ2-7; D may match TRBD1 or TRBD2 (5 bases each). Between the trimmed V and J ends, which lost 1 base and 3 bases, there was a span of 10 bases. Per the germline V gene, CDR1 is SGHTA and CDR2 is FQGNSA. This CDR3 has 14 residues. Full variable domain (remainder filled in from reference TRBV7-2 and TRBJ2-7): GAGVSQSPSNKVTEKGKDVELRCDPISGHTALYWYRQSLGQGLEFLIYFQGNSAPDKSGLPSDRFSAERTGGSVSTLTIQRTQQEDSAVYLCASSLGFGGYEQYFGPGTRLTVT.

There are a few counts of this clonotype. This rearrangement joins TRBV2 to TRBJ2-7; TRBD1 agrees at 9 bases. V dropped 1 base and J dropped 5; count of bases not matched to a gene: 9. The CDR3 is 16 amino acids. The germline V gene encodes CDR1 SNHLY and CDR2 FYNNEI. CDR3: CASSEGRGQGGDEQYF. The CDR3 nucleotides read TGTGCCAGCAGTGAAGGAAGGGGACAGGGTGGGGACGAGCAGTACTTC. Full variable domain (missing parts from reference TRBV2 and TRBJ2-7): EPEVTQTPSHQVTQMGQEVILRCVPISNHLYFYWYRQILGQKVEFLVSFYNNEISEKSEIFDDQFSVERPDGSNFTLKIRSTKLEDSAMYFCASSEGRGQGGDEQYFGPGTRLTVT.